These 31 T cell receptor beta chains originate from one sample sequenced in a study of blood T cells in healthy people across ages. A J-beta primer mix and a sample-barcoded 5' primer were used in a second PCR of roughly 6 to 11 cycles. TCRdb re-analysed the 5' RACE reads in MiXCR, keeping a single row per CDR3 protein. The data contain around 870,000 distinct CDR3 sequences, about 30% of them singletons. Sequencing was performed on blood. The receptors come from a woman of 80 years or more in good health.

This chain connects TRBV19 to TRBJ2-1, with 8 bases aligning to TRBD1. V lost 6 bases and J lost 8; bases outside the gene matches: 6. This CDR3 has 13 amino acids. Germline V gene lookup returns CDR1 LNHDA and CDR2 SQIVND (reference sequence). The CDR3, as DNA: TGTGCCAGTAGCACAGGGGGTATCGATGAGCAGTTCTTC. Protein product: CASSTGGIDEQFF.

This clonotype was seen repeatedly, ten times or more. CDR3 residues: CASSLDRVDNSPLHF. As DNA, the CDR3 is TGTGCCAGCAGCTTAGACAGGGTGGATAATTCACCCCTCCACTTT. The genes are TRBV7-2 and TRBJ1-6, with a weak D call TRBD1 (6 bases). V lost 1 base and J lost 5, with 9 bases in between. Germline CDR1 reads SGHTA; CDR2 reads FQGNSA. CDR3 length: 15 residues.

This clonotype was observed many times. The chain has TRBV29-1 and TRBJ2-3, with D perhaps matching TRBD1 (5 bases). Germline V gene sequence: CDR1 SQVTM, CDR2 ANQGSEA. V lost 7 bases and J lost 6, with 14 bases in between. The CDR3 sequence is 12 residues long. CDR3 coding DNA: TGCAGCGCCCGGTCCCAGGGCGATACGCAGTATTTT. It specifies CSARSQGDTQYF.

Concerning this clonotype: Since a much larger clone is just one base distant, this may be a read error. This sequence joins TRBV7-2 and TRBJ2-5; D gene unclear. The J call may be mistaken, given a closer DNA end match to TRBJ2-7. In germline, CDR1 is SGHTA, CDR2 FQGNSA. This CDR3 is built from 13 residues. The CDR3: CARSLFGAYEQYF. The CDR3 DNA is TGTGCCCGCAGCTTATTTGGGGCCTACGAGCAGTACTTC.

This clonotype was picked up a small number of times. V is TRBV6-1 and J is TRBJ2-5; 8 bases align to TRBD1. This CDR3 is built from 12 residues. CDR1 is MNHNS, CDR2 SASEGT, per germline. Trimming took 4 bases from V and 13 from J; bases not matched to a gene: 8. CDR3 DNA: TGTGCCAGCAGTGGACCTGGGACAGGAGTGTACTTC. Its translation: CASSGPGTGVYF.

V and J are TRBV5-4 and TRBJ1-6; 9 nucleotides agree with TRBD1. Trimming cost V 4 bases and J 9 bases; bases outside gene matches: 11. Germline V gives CDR1 SGHNT, CDR2 YYREEE (reference sequence). The CDR3 length is 16 residues. The CDR3 DNA sequence: TGTGCCAGCAGCCGAGCGGACAGGGGAGGAATTTCACCCCTCCACTTT. This translates into CASSRADRGGISPLHF.

A remark on this clonotype: This may arise from a read error, as a much more abundant clone is one base away. The rearrangement links TRBV7-2 to TRBJ1-6; D possibly corresponds to TRBD1 (6 bases). This CDR3 comprises 14 residues. V lost 2 bases, J lost 9 bases, and 11 bases lay in between. Per germline, CDR1 SGHTA and CDR2 FQGNSA. DNA of the CDR3: TGTGCCAGCAGCTTATACAGGGTCAGTTCACCCCTCCACTTT. This translates into CASSLYRVSSPLHF.

This clonotype was seen more than once but under ten times. This chain connects TRBV12-3 or TRBV12-4 to TRBJ1-3; D is unclear. Trimming took off 5 bases at V and 4 bases at J, with 6 bases between the two ends. This CDR3 has 12 residues. As DNA, the CDR3 is TGTGCCAGCAGTACTCTAGGAAACACCATATATTTT. Translation: CASSTLGNTIYF.

The chain couples TRBV27 to TRBJ2-4; 10 bases fit TRBD1. Germline V gene data show CDR1 as MNHEY and CDR2 as SMNVEV (reference sequence). This CDR3 region has 15 residues. The V gene end was trimmed by 4 bases and the J gene end by 8 bases; junction bases not matched to a gene: 8. CDR3 coding DNA: TGTGCCAGCAGTTCGACAGGGGGCAAAAGACACATTCAGTACTTC. This codes for CASSSTGGKRHIQYF.

This clonotype was observed a handful of times. V is TRBV11-2 and J is TRBJ1-5, with 9 bases identical to TRBD1. The germline V gene has CDR1 SGHAT and CDR2 FQNNGV. The V gene end was trimmed by 4 bases and the J gene end by 3 bases; junction bases not matched to a gene: 4. This CDR3 region has 15 residues. CDR3 nucleotides: TGTGCCAGCAGCTCAGGGACAGGGATCAATCAGCCCCAGCATTTT. It is translated as CASSSGTGINQPQHF.

In regard to this clonotype: A single base separates this from a much larger clone, so it may be a read error. The CDR3 DNA follows: TGTGCCAGCGGCTGGGGACAGAGCAAGGATGGCTACACCTTC. Protein: CASGWGQSKDGYTF. V and J are TRBV7-9 and TRBJ1-2; TRBD1 aligns across 7 bases. V lost 8 bases and J lost 6; bases outside the gene matches: 12. The CDR3 is 14 amino acids. The germline V gene has CDR1 SEHNR and CDR2 FQNEAQ (reference sequence).

In its sample, this clonotype was seen a few times. This chain connects TRBV28 to TRBJ2-3; no definite D call. V was trimmed by 3 bases and J by 6 bases, leaving 13 bases between them. The CDR3 is 14 amino acids. From germline, CDR1 is MDHEN and CDR2 SYDVKM. Here the CDR3 DNA reads TGTGCCAGCAGTTTGCAGCGCGAAGGGGATACGCAGTATTTT. This gives the protein CASSLQREGDTQYF.

This clonotype turned up a few times. V and J are TRBV13 and TRBJ2-1, with D uncertain. The CDR3 is 15 amino acids. Trimming took 3 bases from V and 0 from J, leaving 9 bases between them. CDR1 and CDR2 (germline): PRHDT, FYEKMQ (reference sequence). The CDR3 DNA is TGTGCCAGCAGCTTGAGACCATACTCCTACAATGAGCAGTTCTTC. It translates to CASSLRPYSYNEQFF.

Comment on this clonotype: A much larger clone differs from this one at a single base, so this may be a read error. The chain uses TRBV27 and TRBJ2-6; a possible D gene is TRBD1 (5 bases). The CDR3 spans 15 residues. Germline CDR1 reads MNHEY; CDR2 reads SMNVEV (reference sequence). CDR3 bases: TGTGCCAGCAGTCGGGCAGGGTCTGGGGCCAACGTCCGGACTTTC. Residues: CASSRAGSGANVRTF.

This clonotype has at least ten counts. V gene TRBV11-2 combines with J gene TRBJ2-3; the D gene is possibly TRBD1 (5 bases). Germline assignment: CDR1 SGHAT and CDR2 FQNNGV. V lost 8 bases, J lost 2 bases, and 14 bases lay in between. CDR3 length: 14 residues. The CDR3 reads CASGLGHITDTQYF. In nucleotides, the CDR3 is TGTGCCAGCGGGCTCGGACACATCACAGATACGCAGTATTTT.

This clonotype was picked up a small number of times. The chain combines TRBV5-1 with TRBJ1-1; 7 nucleotides align to TRBD1. The junction had 7 bases not matched to a gene; V was cut back by 3 bases and J by 2 bases. This CDR3 contains 15 residues. The germline gives CDR1 SGHRS, CDR2 YFSETQ. CDR3 protein: CASSYTGTENTEAFF. The CDR3 bases are TGCGCCAGCAGCTATACCGGGACAGAAAACACTGAAGCTTTCTTT. Using reference TRBV5-1 and TRBJ1-1 for the parts outside the CDR3, the full variable domain is KAGVTQTPRYLIKTRGQQVTLSCSPISGHRSVSWYQQTPGQGLQFLFEYFSETQRNKGNFPGRFSGRQFSNSRSEMNVSTLELGDSALYLCASSYTGTENTEAFFGQGTRLTVV.

The chain employs TRBV30 and TRBJ1-3; TRBD1 aligns across 9 bases. Germline V CDR1 and CDR2: GTSNPN, SVGIG (reference sequence). The CDR3 has 17 residues. V gave up 0 bases and J gave up 2 bases; unmatched junction bases: 8. The CDR3 spells CAWSVLTGTGTGNTIYF. The DNA of the CDR3 is TGTGCCTGGAGTGTGCTAACCGGGACAGGGACTGGAAACACCATATATTTT.

This clonotype was detected once. A much larger clone sits a single nucleotide away, making a read error possible. The chain is built from TRBV12-3 or TRBV12-4 and TRBJ2-1, with a tentative D call TRBD1 (6 bases). The CDR3 contains 15 residues. The V end lost 3 bases, the J end lost 10 bases, and 19 bases lay between the germline ends. In DNA, the CDR3 is TGTGCCAGCAGTTTTGGGCGCAGGGGCTGTGGGGAGCAGTTCTTC. Protein product: CASSFGRRGCGEQFF.

This clonotype was found many times. The chain carries TRBV12-3 or TRBV12-4 and TRBJ2-1, with D unresolved. V shed 5 bases and J shed 4 bases, with 9 bases lying between them. The CDR3 covers 13 residues. For the CDR3, the DNA is TGTGCCAGCAGTGTGATGGGTTACAATGAGCAGTTCTTC. Amino acids: CASSVMGYNEQFF.

This clonotype occurred many times. The CDR3 sequence is CSAPGGSNQPQHF. CDR3 nucleotide sequence: TGCAGTGCCCCCGGGGGCTCCAATCAGCCCCAGCATTTT. The chain combines TRBV20-1 with TRBJ1-5; weak D call: TRBD1 (6 bases). Trimming took 6 bases from V and 3 from J, leaving 12 bases between them. Germline assignment: CDR1 DFQATT and CDR2 SNEGSKA (reference sequence). This CDR3 contains 13 residues.

Points on this clonotype: A read error may explain this, as a much larger clone is one base away. This chain links TRBV7-9 with TRBJ1-4; D unclear. CDR1 SEHNR and CDR2 FQNEAQ come from the germline V gene (reference sequence). The CDR3 is made up of 14 amino acids. CDR3 nucleotides: TGTGCCGGCAGCGACACTGCAACTAATGAAAAACTGTTTTTT. This sequence encodes CAGSDTATNEKLFF.

V usage is TRBV18 and J usage is TRBJ2-1; TRBD2 agrees at 13 bases. CDR1 and CDR2 from the germline V gene are KGHSH and LQKENI. This CDR3 contains 18 residues. Trimming cost V 3 bases and J 6 bases; bases outside gene matches: 11. CDR3 residues: CASSPLTSGGPLSNEQFF. In DNA form, the CDR3 reads TGTGCCAGCTCACCCCTGACTAGCGGGGGGCCTCTCTCCAATGAGCAGTTCTTC.

J is TRBJ2-5 and V is TRBV14; D may be TRBD1 (6 bases). The germline V and J ends were trimmed by 3 bases and 5 bases, with 16 bases remaining between them. The CDR3 loop spans 15 amino acids. Germline V gives CDR1 SGHDN, CDR2 FVKESK. Here the CDR3 DNA reads TGTGCCAGCAGCCATAGGACAGACCCTAGGGAGACCCAGTACTTC. Translated, it gives CASSHRTDPRETQYF.

The CDR3 spells CSARTAGETEAFF. The CDR3 DNA reads TGCAGTGCTAGAACCGCAGGGGAAACTGAAGCTTTCTTT. The chain is built from TRBV20-1 and TRBJ1-1, with D possibly TRBD1 on 6 matching bases. This CDR3 spans 13 amino acids. The V and J ends lost 2 bases and 5 bases respectively, with 12 bases between them. Germline loops: CDR1 DFQATT, CDR2 SNEGSKA (reference sequence).

This clonotype has just a few counts. The chain has TRBV7-2 and TRBJ1-1; D gene unclear. Germline-derived CDR1 and CDR2 are SGHTA and FQGNSA. The CDR3 extends over 14 amino acids. V dropped 6 bases and J dropped 5 bases, with 16 bases sitting between them. The CDR3 DNA reads TGTGCCAGCAGTCCTACGTCGTTGGTAACTGAAGCTTTCTTT. As protein: CASSPTSLVTEAFF.

This clonotype appeared a single time. This rearrangement joins TRBV5-1 to TRBJ1-1; 9 nucleotides line up with TRBD1. The CDR3 has 16 residues. Per the germline V gene, CDR1 is SGHRS and CDR2 is YFSETQ. J gave up 4 bases and V 4 bases, and 11 bases lay outside the gene matches. The CDR3 nucleotides are TGCGCCAGCAGCCCGGGACAGGGAATAGCGGGCACTGAAGCTTTCTTT. It is translated as CASSPGQGIAGTEAFF.

This clonotype showed up just a few times. The gene calls are TRBV6-2 or TRBV6-3 and TRBJ2-5, with D perhaps matching TRBD2 (7 bases). CDR1 and CDR2 (germline): MNHEY, SVGEGT. The ends were cut back, 6 bases at V and 11 bases at J, with 22 bases in the middle. The CDR3 is made up of 14 amino acids. CDR3 sequence: CASRGGGAYNEQYF. The CDR3 nucleotides read TGTGCCAGCAGAGGTGGGGGGGCTTACAATGAGCAGTACTTC.

This clonotype appeared a few times. V and J are TRBV5-5 and TRBJ1-1; D perhaps matches TRBD1 (5 bases). Trimming removed 0 bases from V and 5 bases from J, with 14 bases in between. CDR1 and CDR2 (germline): SGHKS, YYEKEE (reference sequence). The CDR3 is 15 residues long. For the CDR3, the DNA is TGTGCCAGCAGCTTGGGTCTGGGGCGATTGACTGAAGCTTTCTTT. Encoded protein: CASSLGLGRLTEAFF.

The gene calls are TRBV27 and TRBJ1-3; no firm D call. This CDR3 is built from 14 residues. The germline V gene has CDR1 MNHEY and CDR2 SMNVEV (reference sequence). V was pared by 11 bases and J by 1 base, with 15 bases between. The CDR3 protein is CACHAAGSGNTIYF. The DNA for the CDR3 is TGTGCCTGCCACGCGGCAGGTTCTGGAAACACCATATATTTT.

This clonotype was counted ten times or more. The V gene is TRBV10-3, the J gene TRBJ1-2, with 7 positions matching TRBD1. Germline V lookup: CDR1 ENHRY, CDR2 SYGVKD. The V gene end was trimmed by 5 bases and the J gene end by 5 bases; junction bases not matched to a gene: 5. CDR3 size: 13 residues. The CDR3 is CAISTTGEYGYTF. CDR3 bases: TGTGCCATCAGTACTACAGGGGAGTATGGCTACACCTTC.

Ten or more counts support this clonotype. The chain has TRBV20-1 and TRBJ1-5; D gene unclear. This CDR3 has 12 residues. V lost 2 bases and J lost 6, with 8 bases in between. In germline, CDR1 is DFQATT, CDR2 SNEGSKA (reference sequence). The CDR3 loop reads CSARLGGQPQHF. CDR3 DNA sequence: TGCAGTGCTAGACTTGGAGGTCAGCCCCAGCATTTT.